This T cell receptor (beta chain) was recovered during a study of T cell changes during pregnancy in multiple sclerosis. Clones were sequenced by immunoSEQ multiplex PCR, and TCRdb holds only the in-frame ones, with some missing. The table records around 62,000 clones, about nine tenths of them present only once. CDR1 SGHDN and CDR2 FVKESK come from the germline V gene. The CDR3 is 15 residues long. V shed 3 bases and J shed 6 bases, with 14 bases lying between them. This rearrangement joins TRBV14 to TRBJ1-4, with D possibly being TRBD1 (5 bases). The sequencing here drew on peripheral blood, taken in the first trimester of pregnancy. The clonotype originates from a female donor with multiple sclerosis, enrolled in a pregnancy study. The CDR3 reads CASSQSGRQYEKLFF. CDR3 coding DNA: TGTGCCAGCAGCCAGTCAGGGAGGCAATATGAAAAACTGTTTTTT.